This T cell receptor beta chain was identified in a study of cytomegalovirus exposure and HLA in healthy donors. Primers: 60 Vbeta forward and 13 Jbeta reverse. The table came from immunoSEQ multiplex PCR; TCRdb's copy has only in-frame clones and leaves some out. The sample carries 60,000 to 80,000 clones, about 69% recorded once. V was cut by 4 bases and J by 1 base, with 16 bases left in between. Germline CDR1 is SGDLS and CDR2 is YYNGEE. The CDR3 totals 16 residues. Sample: PBMCs. The sequence was collected from a woman aged 25-40 years in good health and CMV-seronegative. This chain connects TRBV9 to TRBJ2-3, with D tentatively TRBD2 (5 bases). CDR3 region: CASSPPPGSRTDTQYF. The DNA of the CDR3 is TGTGCCAGCAGCCCCCCCCCGGGGTCCCGCACAGATACGCAGTATTTT.